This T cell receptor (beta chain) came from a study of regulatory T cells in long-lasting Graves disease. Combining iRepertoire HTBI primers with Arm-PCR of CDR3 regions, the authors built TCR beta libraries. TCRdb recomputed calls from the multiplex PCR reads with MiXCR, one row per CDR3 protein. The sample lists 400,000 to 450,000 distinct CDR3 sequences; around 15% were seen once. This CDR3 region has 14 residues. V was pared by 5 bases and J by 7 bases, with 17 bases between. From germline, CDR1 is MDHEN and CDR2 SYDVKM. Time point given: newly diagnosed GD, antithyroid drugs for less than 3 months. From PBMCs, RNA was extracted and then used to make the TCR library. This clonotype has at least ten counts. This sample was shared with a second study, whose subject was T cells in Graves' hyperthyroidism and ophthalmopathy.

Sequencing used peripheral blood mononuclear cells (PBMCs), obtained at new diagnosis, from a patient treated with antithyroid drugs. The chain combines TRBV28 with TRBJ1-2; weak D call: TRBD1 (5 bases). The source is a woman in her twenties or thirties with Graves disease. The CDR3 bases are TGTGCCAGCAGTCCTGGGGGATGGGGTGTTGGCTACACCTTC. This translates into CASSPGGWGVGYTF.